This TCR beta chain derives from a study of blood T cell repertoires in COVID-19. V shed 7 bases and J 5 bases; nucleotides not matched to a gene: 9. The CDR3 length is 14 residues. Germline V gives CDR1 LNHDA, CDR2 SQIVND (reference sequence). Sequencing used immunoSEQ multiplex PCR; TCRdb keeps in-frame clones, though not all of them. The sample includes roughly 130,000 clones, about 79% seen only once; the top ten take over 9%. The clonotype originates from a man aged 45-60 years who had recovered from COVID-19. The chain combines TRBV19 with TRBJ1-1, with 8 bases that match TRBD1. The specimen was PBMCs or T cells enriched from blood (not recorded which). In DNA form, the CDR3 reads TGTGCCAGTATCCCGCCAGGGGGCAGAACTGAAGCTTTCTTT. Translation gives CASIPPGGRTEAFF.